This T cell receptor beta chain was documented in a study of molecular identifiers for immune sequencing clone quantification. In the study overall: Replicate RNA came from about 20,000 or 100,000 naive CD8 cells and was split five ways, and four parts were sequenced.

Via MiXCR, TCRdb re-called the PCR reads, giving one row per CDR3 protein. Among around 100,000 distinct CDR3 sequences listed, about 32% were seen once. V dropped 5 bases and J dropped 1; count of bases not matched to a gene: 8. This CDR3 is built from 15 residues. Germline V CDR1 and CDR2: SSHAT, FNYEAQ (reference sequence). This clonotype was seen a handful of times. This sequence was found in a human donor in good health. Some libraries in this study had Jurkat cell RNA spiked in. This chain connects TRBV7-7 to TRBJ2-7; 7 nucleotides match TRBD1. Material: naive CD8+ T cells from blood, with Jurkat cell RNA spiked in. The subset here: FACS-sorted CD8+CD4-CCR7+CD45RA+ naive T cells. The CDR3 DNA sequence: TGTGCCAGCAGCCCGACGTTGGACAGGTCCTACGAGCAGTACTTC. As protein: CASSPTLDRSYEQYF.